The T cell receptor (beta chain) described here comes from a study of blood T cell repertoires in COVID-19. For the study at large: Acute and convalescent COVID-19 specimens originated in the United States, Italy and Spain.

The trim removed 0 bases at V and 8 bases at J, leaving 10 bases unmatched. This CDR3 spans 17 amino acids. Per the germline V gene, CDR1 is LGHNA and CDR2 is YSLEER. Study processing details: It was from reference gene primer amplification that nucleated cell counts were estimated. Repertoires were generated with immunoSEQ multiplex PCR, while TCRdb's copy carries only in-frame clones and drops some. Clonal size and the V and J genes are those of that table, whereas D and trimming came from the DNA. The data show roughly 150,000 clones, about four fifths seen once. While infection was still active, Seattle patients were enrolled and then followed longitudinally.

The V and J genes are TRBV4-3 and TRBJ2-2; 9 nucleotides agree with TRBD2. The clonotype comes from a woman in her fifties or sixties with COVID-19, enrolled during active disease. The specimen was peripheral blood. For the CDR3, the DNA is TGCGCCAGCAGCCAAGAAGTAGCGGGAGTGGTTCCGGGGGAGCTGTTTTTT. Its protein product is CASSQEVAGVVPGELFF.